This TCR beta chain emerged from a study of Graves' ophthalmopathy and Graves' hyperthyroidism. Whole-study results and caveats: With about 71% sensitivity and approximately 72% specificity, the model predicted ophthalmopathy progression. Built on 13 signatures, a model told ophthalmopathy apart from stable hyperthyroidism with approximately 91% sensitivity and roughly 80% specificity.

This clonotype has ten or more counts. Antigen unknown. CDR1 and CDR2 (germline): DFQATT, SNEGSKA (reference sequence). Trimming left V 7 bases short and J 5 bases short, with 9 bases between. This CDR3 comprises 10 residues. For repertoire sequencing, the TCR beta CDR3 regions were amplified from RNA transcripts. HTBI-primed RT-PCR formed the first round, and a multiplex PCR formed the second. Via MiXCR, TCRdb re-called the multiplex PCR reads, giving one row per CDR3 protein. The data show 1 million to 1.3 million distinct CDR3 sequences, about two fifths seen once. Hyperthyroidism was new, under 2 months, in patients aged 18 to 65. Clinical symptoms and serum thyroxine were used for diagnosis; TRAb, thyroid ultrasound and orbital computed tomography were also relied on.

The sequence was obtained from an adult man with Graves' hyperthyroidism. The chain carries TRBV20-1 and TRBJ2-7, with D uncertain. Sequenced: peripheral blood or thyroid tissue (not recorded which). CDR3 in DNA: TGCAGTGTTTCGTCGAACGAGCAGTACTTC. Its protein is CSVSSNEQYF.